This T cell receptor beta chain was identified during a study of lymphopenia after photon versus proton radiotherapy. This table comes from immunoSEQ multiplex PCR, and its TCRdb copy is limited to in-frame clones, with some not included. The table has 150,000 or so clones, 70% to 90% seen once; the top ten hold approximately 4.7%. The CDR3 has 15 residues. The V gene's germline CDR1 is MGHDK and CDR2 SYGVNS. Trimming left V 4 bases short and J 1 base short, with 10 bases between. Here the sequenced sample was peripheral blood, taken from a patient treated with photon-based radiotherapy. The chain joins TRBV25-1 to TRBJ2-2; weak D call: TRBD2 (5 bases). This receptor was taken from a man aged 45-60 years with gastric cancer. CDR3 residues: CASSGGAENTGELFF. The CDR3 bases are TGTGCCAGCAGTGGGGGAGCGGAGAACACCGGGGAGCTGTTTTTT.